Presented here are 29 T cell receptor beta chains from one specimen sequenced in a study of persistence of HIV-infected CD4 T cells. The immunoSEQ assay was version 4, run in survey mode. Measured with immunoSEQ multiplex PCR; TCRdb has only the in-frame clones, and not every one. The top ten hold roughly 0.86% of the sample, which has 30,000 to 35,000 clones, around 82% seen once. These TCRs' antigens remain unknown. Lysates of CMV-infected fibroblasts at 10 ug/mL stimulated these cells. CD40L-negative CD69-negative CD45RO-high memory CD4+ T cells were sorted as populations depleted of antigen-responding cells. This specimen was CD4+ T cells sorted from PBMCs after 18-hour stimulation, taken from a patient who received antiretroviral therapy. The receptors were gathered from an adult man with HIV who was CMV-seropositive.

The chain recombines TRBV28 with TRBJ2-3; D is possibly TRBD1 or TRBD2 (5 bases each). This CDR3 is 16 amino acids long. CDR1 MDHEN and CDR2 SYDVKM come from the germline V gene. Trimming removed 6 bases at V and 2 bases at J, with 18 bases between. The CDR3 here is CASRPYWGTNTDTQYF. The CDR3 nucleotides read TGTGCCAGCAGACCATACTGGGGGACCAACACAGATACGCAGTATTTT.

The chain links TRBV3-1 (or the pseudogene TRBV3-2) to TRBJ1-2; D may be TRBD1 (5 bases). This CDR3 has 16 amino acids. V dropped 4 bases and J dropped 4 bases, with 19 bases sitting between them. Per the germline V gene, CDR1 is LGHDT and CDR2 is YNNKEL (reference sequence). CDR3 loop: CASSPRPTVGGYGYTF. Here the CDR3 DNA reads TGTGCCAGCAGCCCCCGACCGACAGTTGGAGGCTATGGCTACACCTTC.

The table lists this clone with a few counts. In nucleotides, the CDR3 is TGTGCCAGCAGCTTAGCAGGCCGGATGAACACTGAAGCTTTCTTT. It codes for CASSLAGRMNTEAFF. V gene TRBV7-2 combines with J gene TRBJ1-1, with D hard to call. The germline CDR1 and CDR2 sequences are SGHTA and FQGNSA. Trimming removed 0 bases at V and 0 bases at J, with 8 bases between. This CDR3 comprises 15 residues.

This rearrangement joins TRBV27 to TRBJ2-3; the match to TRBD2 covers 9 bases. The germline V gene encodes CDR1 MNHEY and CDR2 SMNVEV (reference sequence). This CDR3 is 18 amino acids long. After removal of 5 bases from V and 2 bases from J, the junction contained 14 bases not matched to a gene. The DNA for the CDR3 is TGTGCCAGCAGTCCCGGTACTATCAGCGGGGGGTCCACAGATACGCAGTATTTT. As protein: CASSPGTISGGSTDTQYF.

The chain combines TRBV6-2 or TRBV6-3 with TRBJ2-4; perhaps TRBD2 as D (6 bases). The CDR3 contains 14 residues. CDR1 is MNHEY, CDR2 SVGEGT, per germline. V lost 5 bases to trimming and J lost 10 bases, with 18 bases between them. CDR3 amino acids: CASSRPGGIQIQYF. DNA for the CDR3: TGTGCCAGCAGTAGGCCTGGGGGGATTCAAATTCAGTACTTC.

V usage is TRBV18 and J usage is TRBJ2-1, with 8 bases fitting TRBD2. The CDR3 has 13 amino acids. Germline trimming cut 3 bases from V and 9 bases from J; bases unmatched to any gene: 4. Germline CDR1 reads KGHSH; CDR2 reads LQKENI. In DNA, the CDR3 is TGTGCCAGCTCACCCACGGGGGGGGTTGAGCAGTTCTTC. Protein: CASSPTGGVEQFF.

V is TRBV5-5 and J is TRBJ2-1; 9 nucleotides match TRBD1. CDR3 length: 16 residues. V gave up 3 bases and J gave up 1 base; unmatched junction bases: 5. Germline V gives CDR1 SGHKS, CDR2 YYEKEE (reference sequence). CDR3 region: CASSYAGTGSYNEQFF. The CDR3 nucleotides are TGTGCCAGCAGCTATGCCGGGACAGGGTCCTACAATGAGCAGTTCTTC.

The V call is TRBV16, the J call TRBJ2-7; the D is unclear. From germline, CDR1 is KGHSY and CDR2 FQNENV. The germline V and J ends were trimmed by 4 bases and 6 bases, with 16 bases remaining between them. The CDR3 extends over 14 amino acids. The CDR3 region has the DNA TGTGCCAGCAGCCCATTTCAACAGATTGCCGAGCAGTACTTC. Translation: CASSPFQQIAEQYF.

V gene TRBV6-6 combines with J gene TRBJ2-7; 7 bases agree with TRBD2. The V gene end was trimmed by 0 bases and the J gene end by 5 bases; junction bases not matched to a gene: 7. The CDR3 spans 15 residues. Germline assignment: CDR1 MNHNY and CDR2 SVGAGI (reference sequence). The CDR3 reads CASSYSWVAGNEQYF. DNA of the CDR3: TGTGCCAGCAGTTACTCCTGGGTAGCGGGTAACGAGCAGTACTTC.

The V gene is TRBV7-9, the J gene TRBJ2-2; D could derive from TRBD1 or TRBD2 (6 bases each). The CDR3 consists of 16 residues. Trimming took off 5 bases at V and 2 bases at J, with 15 bases between the two ends. CDR1 is SEHNR and CDR2 is FQNEAQ in the germline V gene (reference sequence). The chain's CDR3 is CASSGGTQLNTGELFF. The CDR3, as DNA: TGTGCCAGCAGCGGCGGGACACAGCTTAACACCGGGGAGCTGTTTTTT.

The chain links TRBV19 to TRBJ2-5; D is unresolved. Germline V gene sequence: CDR1 LNHDA, CDR2 SQIVND (reference sequence). Trimming removed 3 bases from V and 5 bases from J, with 10 bases in between. This CDR3 has 13 residues. The CDR3 reads CASSMARRETQYF. CDR3 sequence (DNA): TGTGCCAGTAGTATGGCCAGGCGGGAGACCCAGTACTTC.

The chain links TRBV18 to TRBJ1-4; TRBD1 matches at 9 bases. V gave up 3 bases and J gave up 8 bases; unmatched junction bases: 7. The germline V gene encodes CDR1 KGHSH and CDR2 LQKENI. This CDR3 has 15 residues. CDR3 loop: CASSPTGTGNEKLFF. The CDR3 DNA reads TGTGCCAGCTCACCGACCGGGACAGGGAACGAAAAACTGTTTTTT.

The gene calls are TRBV3-1 (or the pseudogene TRBV3-2) and TRBJ2-5; a weak D match, TRBD2 (6 bases). This CDR3 is 15 amino acids long. The germline V gene has CDR1 LGHDT and CDR2 YNNKEL (reference sequence). Between the trimmed V and J ends, which lost 4 bases and 5 bases, there was a span of 17 bases. The CDR3 sequence is CASSPTSPQSETQYF. CDR3 bases: TGTGCCAGCAGCCCTACTAGCCCACAAAGCGAGACCCAGTACTTC.

The V and J genes are TRBV29-1 and TRBJ2-7; tentative D call: TRBD1 (5 bases). Germline-derived CDR1 and CDR2 are SQVTM and ANQGSEA. The CDR3 covers 13 residues. With 3 bases removed from V and 2 bases from J, the gap between germline ends came to 11 bases. The CDR3 DNA is TGCAGCGTTGACCTTCAGGGAACCTACGAGCAGTACTTC. It yields the protein CSVDLQGTYEQYF.

This sequence joins TRBV7-8 and TRBJ1-5; TRBD1 agrees at 9 bases. The CDR3 extends over 15 amino acids. CDR1 is SGHVS and CDR2 is FQNEAQ in the germline V gene. J lost 4 bases, V lost 5 bases, and 6 bases had no gene match. This chain's CDR3 is CASSRDRVGNQPQHF. The CDR3 DNA reads TGTGCCAGCAGCCGGGACAGGGTTGGGAATCAGCCCCAGCATTTT.

This chain connects TRBV5-1 to TRBJ2-3; no firm D call. V shed 0 bases and J shed 2 bases, with 4 bases lying between them. The germline V gene encodes CDR1 SGHRS and CDR2 YFSETQ. The CDR3 spans 13 residues. CDR3 protein: CASSLEYTDTQYF. The DNA for the CDR3 is TGCGCCAGCAGCTTGGAGTACACAGATACGCAGTATTTT.

Only a few counts were recorded for this clone. The chain recombines TRBV6-2 or TRBV6-3 with TRBJ1-5, with D possibly TRBD1 on 6 matching bases. The V end lost 2 bases, the J end lost 3 bases, and 11 bases lay between the germline ends. The CDR3 loop spans 15 amino acids. The germline V gene encodes CDR1 MNHEY and CDR2 SVGEGT. The CDR3 reads CASSYGDTANQPQHF. CDR3 sequence (DNA): TGTGCCAGCAGTTACGGGGACACCGCCAATCAGCCCCAGCATTTT.

The chain uses TRBV6-5 and TRBJ2-1; D unclear. CDR1 MNHEY and CDR2 SVGAGI come from the germline V gene. The CDR3 loop spans 13 amino acids. The V and J ends lost 2 bases and 1 base respectively, with 3 bases between them. CDR3 protein: CASSYLSYNEQFF. The CDR3 DNA sequence: TGTGCCAGCAGTTACCTATCCTACAATGAGCAGTTCTTC.

J is TRBJ1-1 and V is TRBV25-1, with no clear D. The CDR3 is 13 residues long. Germline V gene sequence: CDR1 MGHDK, CDR2 SYGVNS. Trimming stripped 0 bases from V and 4 bases from J, with 6 bases between. The DNA of the CDR3 is TGTGCCAGCAGTGAATATGTCGGCACTGAAGCTTTCTTT. Protein: CASSEYVGTEAFF.

This clone came up a few times. The chain is built from TRBV4-3 and TRBJ2-2, with TRBD2 matching 12 bases. V lost 2 bases and J lost 5; bases outside the gene matches: 6. This CDR3 has 17 amino acids. Germline-derived CDR1 and CDR2 are LGHNA and YSLEER. As DNA, the CDR3 is TGCGCCAGCAGCCAAATCGGTGGACTAGCGGGGACCGGGGAGCTGTTTTTT. The encoded protein is CASSQIGGLAGTGELFF.

This clone was counted once. The rearrangement uses TRBV6-5 and TRBJ2-5; 9 bases are shared with TRBD2. Losses at the gene ends were 2 bases for V and 3 bases for J; bases not matched to a gene: 7. CDR3 size: 16 residues. CDR1 is MNHEY and CDR2 is SVGAGI in the germline V gene. In DNA, the CDR3 is TGTGCCAGCAGTTACCTGCGGGGGGGGGTAAAAGAGACCCAGTACTTC. Protein: CASSYLRGGVKETQYF.

The V call is TRBV6-5, the J call TRBJ1-2; 7 nucleotides align to TRBD1. Germline V gene lookup returns CDR1 MNHEY and CDR2 SVGAGI. The CDR3 loop spans 13 amino acids. J was trimmed by 4 bases and V by 8 bases; bases with no gene match: 7. The CDR3 sequence is CASSETGIYGYTF. CDR3 nucleotide sequence: TGTGCCAGCTCTGAGACAGGGATCTATGGCTACACCTTC.

The rearrangement links TRBV12-3 or TRBV12-4 to TRBJ1-2; no reliable D call. The CDR3 is 13 residues long. The V and J ends lost 3 bases and 0 bases respectively, with 5 bases between them. The CDR3 bases are TGTGCCAGCAGTTTTACAGCTAACTATGGCTACACCTTC. Translating gives CASSFTANYGYTF.

This sequence joins TRBV7-2 and TRBJ2-1; TRBD2 matches 10 bases. The CDR3 contains 18 residues. Germline V gene data show CDR1 as SGHTA and CDR2 as FQGNSA. Germline trimming cut 5 bases from V and 1 base from J; bases unmatched to any gene: 11. The CDR3 DNA follows: TGTGCCAGCAGCACCAGACCCGGACTAGCGGTTTCCTACAATGAGCAGTTCTTC. Translation gives CASSTRPGLAVSYNEQFF.

The chain links TRBV15 to TRBJ2-1; D not certain. The germline V gene encodes CDR1 LNHNV and CDR2 YYDKDF (reference sequence). Trimming removed 8 bases at V and 2 bases at J, with 7 bases between. The CDR3 is 12 amino acids. The CDR3 DNA sequence: TGTGCCACCGCGGACGCCTACAATGAGCAGTTCTTC. It specifies CATADAYNEQFF.

A note on this clone: Distinct nucleotide sequences in the sample also encode this CDR3. This chain connects TRBV4-3 to TRBJ2-3; D is unresolved. The CDR3 runs to 13 residues. V lost 0 bases to trimming and J lost 3 bases, with 4 bases between them. Germline V CDR1 and CDR2: LGHNA, YSLEER. The CDR3 sequence: CASSQDGTDTQYF. The CDR3 nucleotides are TGCGCCAGCAGCCAAGATGGAACAGATACGCAGTATTTT.

The CDR3 sequence: CASSAGLAGGPGDTQYF. CDR3 in DNA: TGCGCCAGCAGCGCGGGACTAGCGGGGGGGCCGGGAGATACGCAGTATTTT. This chain joins TRBV5-1 and TRBJ2-3, with 16 positions matching TRBD2. Looked up from germline, CDR1 is SGHRS and CDR2 is YFSETQ. J was trimmed by 5 bases and V by 4 bases; bases with no gene match: 7. The CDR3 consists of 17 residues.

The chain recombines TRBV12-2 with TRBJ2-6; the table's D call, TRBD1, was not checked against the DNA. TRBV12-2 is noted as a pseudogene. The CDR3 sequence is 16 residues long. CDR3 sequence (DNA): TGTGCAAGTCGCAGGGACAGGGGGCCTGGGGCCAACGTCCTGACTTTC. Amino acids: CASRRDRGPGANVLTF.

V gene TRBV5-1 combines with J gene TRBJ2-2; 9 bases fit TRBD2. The CDR3 covers 15 residues. Trimming cost V 2 bases and J 6 bases; bases outside gene matches: 5. In germline, CDR1 is SGHRS, CDR2 YFSETQ. CDR3 bases: TGCGCCAGCAGCTTAGCTAGCGGGGTTTCCGGGGAGCTGTTTTTT. Residues: CASSLASGVSGELFF.